This T cell receptor beta chain was sequenced in a study of blood T cells in healthy people across ages. With a J-beta primer mix and a sample-barcoded 5' primer, a second PCR ran about 6 to 11 cycles. TCRdb itself ran the 5' RACE reads through MiXCR, one entry per CDR3 protein. The sample contains 1.6 million or so distinct CDR3 sequences, 30% to 40% of which appear only once. The CDR3 totals 17 residues. The V end lost 0 bases, the J end lost 4 bases, and 16 bases lay between the germline ends. Germline CDR1 and CDR2: SGDLS and YYNGEE. The chain carries TRBV9 and TRBJ2-2; a possible D gene is TRBD1 (6 bases). This clonotype was obtained from a woman younger than 45 in good health. The sequenced material came from blood. The CDR3: CASSVADSHRGTGELFF. For the CDR3, the DNA is TGTGCCAGCAGCGTAGCGGACAGCCATCGGGGCACCGGGGAGCTGTTTTTT. The entire variable domain, with the rest obtained from reference TRBV9 and TRBJ2-2, is as follows: DSGVTQTPKHLITATGQRVTLRCSPRSGDLSVYWYQQSLDQGLQFLIQYYNGEERAKGNILERFSAQQFPDLHSELNLSSLELGDSALYFCASSVADSHRGTGELFFGEGSRLTVL.